This TCR beta chain was retrieved from a study of sequential checkpoint blockade in melanoma. The overall study: Arm A got nivolumab then ipilimumab; arm B the reverse, 1:1. Study-level points and caveats: T-cell fraction and clonality followed PD-L1 and CD8+ counts, not mutational load.

This CDR3 contains 14 residues. V lost 7 bases and J 6 bases, leaving 19 bases between the germline ends. Germline values: CDR1 MDHEN, CDR2 SYDVKM. The repertoire was sequenced with immunoSEQ multiplex PCR; TCRdb's copy has only in-frame clones and lacks some. The sample shows thousands of clones, roughly 24% of them seen only once. This clone turned up a few times. Its target is unknown. As to treatment: randomized to nivolumab then ipilimumab (arm A) or the reverse (arm B). The receptor was derived from a human donor with melanoma. The genes are TRBV28 and TRBJ2-7, with D maybe TRBD2 (7 bases). This material consisted of tumor tissue (inferred from file names), taken from a patient given nivolumab and ipilimumab in sequence. CDR3 sequence: CASINQGRVPEQYF. In DNA, the CDR3 is TGTGCCAGCATTAATCAGGGGAGGGTCCCCGAGCAGTACTTC.